The rows below give T cell receptor beta chains drawn from one sample of a study of cytomegalovirus exposure and HLA in healthy donors. The repertoire was sequenced with immunoSEQ multiplex PCR; TCRdb's copy has only in-frame clones and lacks some. This repertoire shows about 140,000 clones, 77% found once; its top ten account for approximately 3.8%. The sample was PBMCs. The receptors were gathered from a male donor in good health and CMV-seronegative. Each CDR3 is given with its conserved first and last residue.

J,V,CDR3
TRBJ2-7,TRBV12-5,CASAIQGTYEQYF
TRBJ1-6,TRBV5-1,CASSVHSNSPLHF
TRBJ1-2,TRBV4-3,CASSQDGAGKMYGYTF
TRBJ1-3,TRBV7-9,CATDVGAGNTIYF
TRBJ2-3,TRBV19,CASSETSGGSRYTQYF
TRBJ1-6,TRBV9,CASSVGSTGVSSPLHF
TRBJ2-7,TRBV5-4,CASSSGGTSGGARYEQYF
TRBJ2-1,TRBV4-2,CASSPVTSNLEQFF
TRBJ2-1,TRBV9,CASSVASGRPNEQFF
TRBJ1-2,TRBV28,CASGSYGYTF